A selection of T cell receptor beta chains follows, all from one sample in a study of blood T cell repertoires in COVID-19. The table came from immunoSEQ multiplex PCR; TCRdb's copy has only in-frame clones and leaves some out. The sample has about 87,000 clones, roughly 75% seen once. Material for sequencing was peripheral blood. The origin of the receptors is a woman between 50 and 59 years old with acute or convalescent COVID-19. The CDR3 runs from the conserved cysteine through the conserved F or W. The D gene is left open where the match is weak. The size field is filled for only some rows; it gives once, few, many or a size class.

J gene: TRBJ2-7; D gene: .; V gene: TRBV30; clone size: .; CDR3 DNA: TGTGCCTGGAGTGTAAAGGGGAACGAGCAGTACTTC; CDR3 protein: CAWSVKGNEQYF
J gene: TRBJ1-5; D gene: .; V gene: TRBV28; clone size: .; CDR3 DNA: TGTGCCAGCAGTTCAGGGGAACAGCCCCAGCATTTT; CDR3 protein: CASSSGEQPQHF
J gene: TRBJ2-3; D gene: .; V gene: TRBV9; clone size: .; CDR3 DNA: TGTGCCAGCAGCGTGCAGGGTGCAGATACGCAGTATTTT; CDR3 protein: CASSVQGADTQYF
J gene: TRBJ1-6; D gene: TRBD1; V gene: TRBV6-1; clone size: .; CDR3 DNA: TGTGCCAGCAGTGAAGCCGCGGGGACAGTCATTAGGCTCCACTTT; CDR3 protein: CASSEAAGTVIRLHF
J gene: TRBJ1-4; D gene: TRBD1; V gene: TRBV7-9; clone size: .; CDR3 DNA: TGTGCCAGCAGCCGGCTCGACAGGGGAGAGGAAAAACTGTTTTTT; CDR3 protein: CASSRLDRGEEKLFF
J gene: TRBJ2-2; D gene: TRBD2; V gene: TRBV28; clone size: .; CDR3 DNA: TGTGCCAGCAGTTCGCTAGCGGGATACACCGGGGAGCTGTTTTTT; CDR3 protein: CASSSLAGYTGELFF
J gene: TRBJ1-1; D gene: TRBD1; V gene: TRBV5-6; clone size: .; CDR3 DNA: TGTGCCAGCACCCCAGGACAGGCCGTTTTGTTTCCTTTCTTT; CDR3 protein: CASTPGQAVLFPFF
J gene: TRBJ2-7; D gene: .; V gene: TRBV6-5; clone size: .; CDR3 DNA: TGTGCCAGCACAGAAAGCTCCTACGAGCAGTACTTC; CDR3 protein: CASTESSYEQYF
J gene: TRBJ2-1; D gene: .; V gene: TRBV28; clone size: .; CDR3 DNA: TGTGCCACCTCGAGGAGGGGTCACATAGATGAGCAGTTCTTC; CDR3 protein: CATSRRGHIDEQFF
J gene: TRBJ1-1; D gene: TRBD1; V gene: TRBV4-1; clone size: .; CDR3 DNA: TGCGCCAGCAGCCAAGACGGAGGACAGGAGGGCACTGAAGCTTTCTTT; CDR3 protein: CASSQDGGQEGTEAFF
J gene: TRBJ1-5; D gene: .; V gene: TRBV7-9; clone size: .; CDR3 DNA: TGTGCCAGCAGTTATGCTCTCGGGCAGCCCCAGCATTTT; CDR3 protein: CASSYALGQPQHF
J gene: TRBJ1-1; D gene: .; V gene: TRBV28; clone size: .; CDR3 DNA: TGTGCCAGCAGACAATCCAGGGTTCAAGGGGAAGCTTTCTTT; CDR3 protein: CASRQSRVQGEAFF
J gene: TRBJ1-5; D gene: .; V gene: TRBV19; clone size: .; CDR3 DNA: TGTGCCAGTAGAATGGAGATCAATCAGCCCCAGCATTTT; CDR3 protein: CASRMEINQPQHF
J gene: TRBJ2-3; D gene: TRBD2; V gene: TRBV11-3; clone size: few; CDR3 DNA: TGTGCCAGCAGCTCGACTAGCGTGGATACGCAGTATTTT; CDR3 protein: CASSSTSVDTQYF
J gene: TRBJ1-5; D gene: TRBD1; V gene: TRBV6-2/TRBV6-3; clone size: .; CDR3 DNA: TGTGCCAGCAGTTCAGAGACAGGGAGGTATCAGCCCCAGCATTTT; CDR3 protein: CASSSETGRYQPQHF
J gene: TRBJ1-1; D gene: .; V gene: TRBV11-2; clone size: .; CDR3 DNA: TGTGCCAGCAGCTTATCGCGGGGGGCAAGGACTGAAGCTTTCTTT; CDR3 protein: CASSLSRGARTEAFF
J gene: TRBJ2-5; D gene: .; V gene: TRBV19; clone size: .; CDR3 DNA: TGTGCCAGTAGACCGTCGGGAATCCAAGAGACCCAGTACTTC; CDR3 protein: CASRPSGIQETQYF
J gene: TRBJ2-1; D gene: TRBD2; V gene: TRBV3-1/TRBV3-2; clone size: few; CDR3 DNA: TGTGCCAGCAGCCTTATGGGACTAGCGGGGGCGGAAGGGGAGCAGTTCTTC; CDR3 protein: CASSLMGLAGAEGEQFF